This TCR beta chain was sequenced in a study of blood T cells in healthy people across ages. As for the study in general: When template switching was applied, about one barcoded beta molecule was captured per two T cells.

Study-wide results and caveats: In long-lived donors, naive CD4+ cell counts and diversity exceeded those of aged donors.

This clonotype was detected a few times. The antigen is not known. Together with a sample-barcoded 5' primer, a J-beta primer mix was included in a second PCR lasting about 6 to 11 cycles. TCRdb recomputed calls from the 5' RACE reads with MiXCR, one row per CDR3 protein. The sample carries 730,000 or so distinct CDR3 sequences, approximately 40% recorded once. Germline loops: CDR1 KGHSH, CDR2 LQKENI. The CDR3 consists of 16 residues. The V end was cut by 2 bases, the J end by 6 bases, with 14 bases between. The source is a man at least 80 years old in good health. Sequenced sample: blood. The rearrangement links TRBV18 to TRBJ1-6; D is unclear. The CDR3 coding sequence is TGTGCCAGCTCACCAAACAGCCAAACTTCTAATTCACCCCTCCACTTT. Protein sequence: CASSPNSQTSNSPLHF.